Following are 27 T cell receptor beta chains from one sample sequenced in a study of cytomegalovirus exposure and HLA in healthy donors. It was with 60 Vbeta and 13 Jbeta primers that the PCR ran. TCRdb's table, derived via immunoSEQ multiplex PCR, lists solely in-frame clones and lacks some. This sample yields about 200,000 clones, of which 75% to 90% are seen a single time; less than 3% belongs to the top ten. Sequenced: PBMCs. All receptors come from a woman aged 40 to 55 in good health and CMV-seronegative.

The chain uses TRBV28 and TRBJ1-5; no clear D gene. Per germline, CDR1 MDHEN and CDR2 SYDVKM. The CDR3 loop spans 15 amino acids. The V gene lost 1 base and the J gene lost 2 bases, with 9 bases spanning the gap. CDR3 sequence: CASSLYGQGNQPQHF. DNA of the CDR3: TGTGCCAGCAGTTTATATGGGCAGGGCAATCAGCCCCAGCATTTT.

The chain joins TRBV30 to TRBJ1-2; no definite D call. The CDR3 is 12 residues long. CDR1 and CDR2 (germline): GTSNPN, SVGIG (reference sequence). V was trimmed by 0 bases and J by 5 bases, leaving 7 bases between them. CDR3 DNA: TGTGCCTGGAGTGTATACCAGTATGGCTACACCTTC. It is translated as CAWSVYQYGYTF.

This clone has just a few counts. The CDR3 reads CASSPSDRYYGYTF. The CDR3 DNA follows: TGTGCCAGTAGTCCGTCGGACAGATACTATGGCTACACCTTC. The chain uses TRBV19 and TRBJ1-2; D might be TRBD1 (6 bases). The CDR3 spans 14 residues. Per the germline V gene, CDR1 is LNHDA and CDR2 is SQIVND (reference sequence). V was clipped by 5 bases and J by 3 bases, with 13 bases between them.

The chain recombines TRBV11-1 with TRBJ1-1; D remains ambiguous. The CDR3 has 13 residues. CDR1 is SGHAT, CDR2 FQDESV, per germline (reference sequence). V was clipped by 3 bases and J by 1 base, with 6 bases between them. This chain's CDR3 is CASSFDRNTEAFF. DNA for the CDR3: TGTGCCAGCAGCTTTGATAGGAACACTGAAGCTTTCTTT.

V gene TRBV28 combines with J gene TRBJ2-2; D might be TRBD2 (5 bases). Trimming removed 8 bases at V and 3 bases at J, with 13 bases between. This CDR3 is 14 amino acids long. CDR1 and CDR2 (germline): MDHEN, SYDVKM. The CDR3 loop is CASSNRGYTGELFF. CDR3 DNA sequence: TGTGCCAGCTCAAACCGGGGATACACCGGGGAGCTGTTTTTT.

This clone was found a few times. The CDR3 is CSVSGFVGSYEQYF. The DNA of the CDR3 is TGCAGCGTTTCAGGGTTTGTAGGCTCCTACGAGCAGTACTTC. V gene TRBV29-1 combines with J gene TRBJ2-7, with D possibly matching TRBD1 (5 bases). CDR3 length equals 14 residues. Germline V gene sequence: CDR1 SQVTM, CDR2 ANQGSEA. V gave up 5 bases and J gave up 0 bases, with 14 bases separating them.

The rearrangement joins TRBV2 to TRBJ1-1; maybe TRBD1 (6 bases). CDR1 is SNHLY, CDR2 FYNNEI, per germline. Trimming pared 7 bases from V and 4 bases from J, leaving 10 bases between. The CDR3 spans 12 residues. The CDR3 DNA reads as TGTGCCAGCAAGGGCAGGGGCACTGAAGCTTTCTTT. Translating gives CASKGRGTEAFF. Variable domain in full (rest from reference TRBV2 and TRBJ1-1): EPEVTQTPSHQVTQMGQEVILRCVPISNHLYFYWYRQILGQKVEFLVSFYNNEISEKSEIFDDQFSVERPDGSNFTLKIRSTKLEDSAMYFCASKGRGTEAFFGQGTRLTVV.

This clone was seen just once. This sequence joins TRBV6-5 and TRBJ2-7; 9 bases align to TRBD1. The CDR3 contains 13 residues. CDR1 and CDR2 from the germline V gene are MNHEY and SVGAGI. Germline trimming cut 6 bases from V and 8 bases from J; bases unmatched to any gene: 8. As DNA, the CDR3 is TGTGCCAGCAGGCGGGACAGGGATGATAAGCAGTACTTC. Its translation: CASRRDRDDKQYF.

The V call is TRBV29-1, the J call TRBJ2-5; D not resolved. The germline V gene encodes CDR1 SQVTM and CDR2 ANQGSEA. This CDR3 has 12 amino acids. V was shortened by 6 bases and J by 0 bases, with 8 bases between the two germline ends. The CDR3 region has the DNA TGCAGCGTGCGCAACTACCAAGAGACCCAGTACTTC. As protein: CSVRNYQETQYF.

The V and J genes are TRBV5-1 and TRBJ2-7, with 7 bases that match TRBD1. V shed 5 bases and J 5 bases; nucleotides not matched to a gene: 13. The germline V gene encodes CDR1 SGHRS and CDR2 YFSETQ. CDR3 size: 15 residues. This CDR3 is CASRRQGLPVDEQYF. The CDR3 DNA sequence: TGCGCCAGCAGGCGACAGGGCCTACCTGTGGACGAGCAGTACTTC.

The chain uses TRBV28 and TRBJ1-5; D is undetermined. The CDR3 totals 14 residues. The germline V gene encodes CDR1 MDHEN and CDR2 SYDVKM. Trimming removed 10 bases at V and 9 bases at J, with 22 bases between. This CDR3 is CATTTPDPRGPQHF. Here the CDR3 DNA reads TGTGCCACCACAACCCCAGACCCCCGGGGGCCCCAGCATTTT. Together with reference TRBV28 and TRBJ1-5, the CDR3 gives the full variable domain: DVKVTQSSRYLVKRTGEKVFLECVQDMDHENMFWYRQDPGLGLRLIYFSYDVKMKEKGDIPEGYSVSREKKERFSLILESASTNQTSMYLCATTTPDPRGPQHFGDGTRLSIL.

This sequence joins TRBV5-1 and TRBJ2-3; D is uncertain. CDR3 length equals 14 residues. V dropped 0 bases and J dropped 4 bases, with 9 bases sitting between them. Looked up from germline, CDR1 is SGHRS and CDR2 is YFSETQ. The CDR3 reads CASSLGQSPDTQYF. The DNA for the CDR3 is TGCGCCAGCAGCTTGGGGCAGTCTCCAGATACGCAGTATTTT.

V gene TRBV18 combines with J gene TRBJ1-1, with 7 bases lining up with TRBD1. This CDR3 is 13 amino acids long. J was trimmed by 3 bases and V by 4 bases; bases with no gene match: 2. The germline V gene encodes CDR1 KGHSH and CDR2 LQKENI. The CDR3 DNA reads TGTGCCAGCTCACTAGGGACAGACACTGAAGCTTTCTTT. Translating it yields CASSLGTDTEAFF.

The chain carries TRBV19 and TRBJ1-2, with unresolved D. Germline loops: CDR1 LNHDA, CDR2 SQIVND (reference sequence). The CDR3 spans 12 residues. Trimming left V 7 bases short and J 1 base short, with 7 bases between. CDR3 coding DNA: TGTGCCAGTAATGGGCGTAACTATGGCTACACCTTC. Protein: CASNGRNYGYTF.

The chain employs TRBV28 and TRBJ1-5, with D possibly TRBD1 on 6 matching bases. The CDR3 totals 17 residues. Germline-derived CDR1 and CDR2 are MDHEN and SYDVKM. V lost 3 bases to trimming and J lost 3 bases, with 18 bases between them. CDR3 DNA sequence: TGTGCCAGCAGTTTTGGGTTATCGGGGGGCTTCAATCAGCCCCAGCATTTT. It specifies CASSFGLSGGFNQPQHF.

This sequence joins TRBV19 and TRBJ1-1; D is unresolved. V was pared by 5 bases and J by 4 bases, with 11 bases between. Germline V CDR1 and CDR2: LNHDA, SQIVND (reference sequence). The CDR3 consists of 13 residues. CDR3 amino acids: CASSPISGTEAFF. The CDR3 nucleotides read TGTGCCAGTAGTCCAATCAGCGGCACTGAAGCTTTCTTT.

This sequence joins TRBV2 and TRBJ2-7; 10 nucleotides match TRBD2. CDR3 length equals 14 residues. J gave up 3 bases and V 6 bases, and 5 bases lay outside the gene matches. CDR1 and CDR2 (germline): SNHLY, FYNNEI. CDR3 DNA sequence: TGTGCCAGCAGCGGACTAGCGGACATCTACGAGCAGTACTTC. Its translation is CASSGLADIYEQYF.

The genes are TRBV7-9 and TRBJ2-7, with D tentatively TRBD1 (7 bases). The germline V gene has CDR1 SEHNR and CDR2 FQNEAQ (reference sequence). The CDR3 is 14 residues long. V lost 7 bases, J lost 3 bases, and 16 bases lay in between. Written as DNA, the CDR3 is TGTGCCAGCAAAGGCGGCAGGGGGGACTACGAGCAGTACTTC. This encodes CASKGGRGDYEQYF.

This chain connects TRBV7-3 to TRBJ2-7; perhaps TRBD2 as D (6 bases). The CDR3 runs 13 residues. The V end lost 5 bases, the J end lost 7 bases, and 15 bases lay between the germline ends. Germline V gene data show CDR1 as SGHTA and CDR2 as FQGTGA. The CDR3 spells CASSAGGSREQYF. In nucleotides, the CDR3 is TGTGCCAGCAGCGCTGGGGGGTCGAGGGAGCAGTACTTC.

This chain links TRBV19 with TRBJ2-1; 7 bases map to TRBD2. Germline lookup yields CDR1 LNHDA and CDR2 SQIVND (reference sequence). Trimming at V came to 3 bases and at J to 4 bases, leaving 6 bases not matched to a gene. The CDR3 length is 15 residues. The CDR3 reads CASSISGLGYNEQFF. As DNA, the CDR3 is TGTGCCAGTAGTATTTCAGGACTAGGGTACAATGAGCAGTTCTTC.

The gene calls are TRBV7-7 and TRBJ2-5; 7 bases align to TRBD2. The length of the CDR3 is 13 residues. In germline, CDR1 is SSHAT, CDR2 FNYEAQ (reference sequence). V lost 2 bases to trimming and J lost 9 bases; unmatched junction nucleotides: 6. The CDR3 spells CASSLQRREAQYF. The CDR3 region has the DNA TGTGCCAGCAGCTTACAGAGACGGGAGGCCCAGTACTTC.

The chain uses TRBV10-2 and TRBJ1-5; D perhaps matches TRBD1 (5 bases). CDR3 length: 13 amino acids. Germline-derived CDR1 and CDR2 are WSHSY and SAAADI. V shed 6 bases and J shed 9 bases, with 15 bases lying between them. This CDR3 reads CASRPGLLSPQHF. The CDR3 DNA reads TGCGCCAGCAGGCCGGGACTTCTGTCGCCCCAGCATTTT.

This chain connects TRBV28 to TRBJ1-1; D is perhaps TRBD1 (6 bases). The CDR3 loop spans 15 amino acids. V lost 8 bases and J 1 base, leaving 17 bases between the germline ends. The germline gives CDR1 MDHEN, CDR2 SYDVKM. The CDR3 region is CASSWQGLWNTEAFF. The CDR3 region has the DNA TGTGCCAGCTCCTGGCAGGGGCTCTGGAACACTGAAGCTTTCTTT.

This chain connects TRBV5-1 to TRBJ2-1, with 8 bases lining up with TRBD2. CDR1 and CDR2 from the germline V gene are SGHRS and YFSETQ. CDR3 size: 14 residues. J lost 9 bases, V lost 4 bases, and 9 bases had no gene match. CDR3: CASSQAGEVGEQFF. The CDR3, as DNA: TGCGCCAGCAGCCAAGCGGGAGAGGTCGGTGAGCAGTTCTTC.

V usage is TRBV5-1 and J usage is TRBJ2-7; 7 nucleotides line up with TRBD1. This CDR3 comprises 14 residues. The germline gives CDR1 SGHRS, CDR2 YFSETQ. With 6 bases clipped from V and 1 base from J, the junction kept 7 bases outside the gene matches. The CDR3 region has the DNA TGCGCCAGCACGAGGGACAGTATATCCTACGAGCAGTACTTC. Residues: CASTRDSISYEQYF. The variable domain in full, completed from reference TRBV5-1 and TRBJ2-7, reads KAGVTQTPRYLIKTRGQQVTLSCSPISGHRSVSWYQQTPGQGLQFLFEYFSETQRNKGNFPGRFSGRQFSNSRSEMNVSTLELGDSALYLCASTRDSISYEQYFGPGTRLTVT.

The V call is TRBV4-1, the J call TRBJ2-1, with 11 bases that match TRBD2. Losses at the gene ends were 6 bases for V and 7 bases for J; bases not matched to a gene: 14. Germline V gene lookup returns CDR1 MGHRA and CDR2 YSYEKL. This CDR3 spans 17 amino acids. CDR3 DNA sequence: TGCGCCAGCAGGCGGACTAGCGGGCCCCTCGCCGGGAATGAGCAGTTCTTC. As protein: CASRRTSGPLAGNEQFF.

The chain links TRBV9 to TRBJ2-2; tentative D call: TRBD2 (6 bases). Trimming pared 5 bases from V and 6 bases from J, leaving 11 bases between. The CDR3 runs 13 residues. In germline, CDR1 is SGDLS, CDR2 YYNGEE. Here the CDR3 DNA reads TGTGCCAGCAGGTCGCCGGGGGCCGGGGAGCTGTTTTTT. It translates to CASRSPGAGELFF.